A single count supports the clone carrying this T cell receptor (beta chain). TCRdb's copy holds only in-frame clones and misses some; the assay was immunoSEQ multiplex PCR. The sample lists about 45,000 clones; over 75% were seen once. The CDR3 covers 17 residues. V lost 6 bases and J lost 0, with 19 bases in between. Germline V gives CDR1 SGHAT, CDR2 FQNNGV. The data are from a study of blood T cell repertoires in COVID-19. Background on the study: Both acute and convalescent COVID-19 samples were obtained from the United States, Italy and Spain. The cDNA or gDNA used as material had been derived from T cells, B-cell-depleted T cells, or PBMCs.

The clonotype originates from a woman of 80 years or more with acute or convalescent COVID-19. The chain combines TRBV11-2 with TRBJ2-3, with TRBD2 as a possible D gene (6 bases). Sequencing was done on a sample of peripheral blood. For the CDR3, the DNA is TGTGCCAGCAGTCCGAACGGGGGAAGATCTAGCACAGATACGCAGTATTTT. This codes for CASSPNGGRSSTDTQYF.